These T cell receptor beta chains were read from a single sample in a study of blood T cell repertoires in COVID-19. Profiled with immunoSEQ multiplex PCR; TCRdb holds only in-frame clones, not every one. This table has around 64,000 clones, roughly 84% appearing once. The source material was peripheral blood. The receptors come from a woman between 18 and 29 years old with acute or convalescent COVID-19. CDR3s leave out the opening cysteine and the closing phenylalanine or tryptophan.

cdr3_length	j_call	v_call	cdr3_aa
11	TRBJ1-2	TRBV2	ASTLRGLDGYT
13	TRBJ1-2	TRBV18	ASSPPGRDRGGYT
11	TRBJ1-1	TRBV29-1	SVVADRNTEAF
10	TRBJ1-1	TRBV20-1	SASAGIPEAF
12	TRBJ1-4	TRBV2	ASSRDRGYEKLF
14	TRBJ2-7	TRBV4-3	ASSQDRLAGEYEQY
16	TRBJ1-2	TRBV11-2	ASSTVRDRGLRVYGYT
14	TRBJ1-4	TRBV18	ASSPGRGPKGEELF
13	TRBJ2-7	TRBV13	ASSFAGGPSYEQY
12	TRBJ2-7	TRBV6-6	ASRSSGGLAEQY
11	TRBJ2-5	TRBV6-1	ASSEVGLETQY
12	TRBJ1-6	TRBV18	ASSEGGAWSPLH
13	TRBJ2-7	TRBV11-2	ASSAGTGGTYEQY
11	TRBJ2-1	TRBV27	ASSQGLALEQF
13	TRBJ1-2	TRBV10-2	ASGTPQSREFGYT
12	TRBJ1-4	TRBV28	ASSLSQINEKLF
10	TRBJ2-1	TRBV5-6	ASGPQGTEQF
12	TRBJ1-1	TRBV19	ASSIDLGGTEAF
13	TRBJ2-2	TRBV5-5	ASSQLSRTAGELF
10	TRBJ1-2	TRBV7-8	ASSAGTINYT
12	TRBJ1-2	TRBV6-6	ASSYDETGYGYT
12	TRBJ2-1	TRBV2	ASSEGEGRNEQF
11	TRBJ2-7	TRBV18	ASSPGGRYEQY
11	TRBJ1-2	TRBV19	ASSTRTGFGYT
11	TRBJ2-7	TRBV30	ASDGDGLSGQY
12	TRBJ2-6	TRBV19	ATKHSGGANVLT
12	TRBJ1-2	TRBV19	ASSVDRGDYGYT
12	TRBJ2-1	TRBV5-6	ASNPGTQYNEQF
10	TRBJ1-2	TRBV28	ASSLSDSLNT
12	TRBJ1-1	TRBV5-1	ASSLDDRGTEAF
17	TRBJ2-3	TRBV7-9	ASSSTAPVLAGSTDTQY
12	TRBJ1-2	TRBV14	ASSSGTGGYGYT
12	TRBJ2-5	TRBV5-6	ASNLRNRKETQY
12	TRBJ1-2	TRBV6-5	ATQTGTRTYGYT
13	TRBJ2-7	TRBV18	ASSPTSGRLNEQY
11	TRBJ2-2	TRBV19	ASRIQVTGELF
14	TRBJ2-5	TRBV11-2	ASSLVPPDSQETQY
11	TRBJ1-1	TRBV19	ASSLRGDTEAF
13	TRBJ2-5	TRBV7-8	ASSWGQLPQETQY
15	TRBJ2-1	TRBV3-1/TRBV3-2	ASSPLRRDRGLDEQF
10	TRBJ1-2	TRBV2	ASSETNYGYT
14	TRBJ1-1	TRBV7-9	ASSLAGQVMNTEAF
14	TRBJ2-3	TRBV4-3	ASSQVAGASTDTQY
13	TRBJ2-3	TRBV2	ASSEADSYTDTQY
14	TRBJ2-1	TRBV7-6	ASSSQGLAAYNEQF
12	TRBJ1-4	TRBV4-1	ASSRSTGSEKLF
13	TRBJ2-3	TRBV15	ATSSGHTSTDTQY
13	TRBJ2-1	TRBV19	ATQQAGNSYNEQF
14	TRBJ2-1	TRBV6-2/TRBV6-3	ASSDPGLADYNEQF
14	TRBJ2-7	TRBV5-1	ASSPKGGDRTYEQY
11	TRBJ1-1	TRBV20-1	SATDRGWTEAF